A single T cell receptor (beta chain) is shown here with its context. This sample is drawn from a study of blood T cell repertoires in COVID-19. At the level of the study: The study drew acute and convalescent COVID-19 samples from the United States, Italy and Spain.

In the source study's methods: Reference gene primer amplification gave estimated nucleated cell counts. Generated by immunoSEQ multiplex PCR, the TCRdb table keeps only in-frame clones and is missing some. V and J calls and clone size are as listed in that table; D and trimming were resolved from the DNA. Here the sample spans roughly 340,000 clones, 80% to 90% being singletons. J gave up 0 bases and V 1 base, and 11 bases lay outside the gene matches. Germline-derived CDR1 and CDR2 are SGHRS and YFSETQ. This CDR3 spans 19 amino acids. The chain employs TRBV5-1 and TRBJ2-3; 10 bases map to TRBD2. The origin of this receptor is a man aged 18 to 35 who had recovered from COVID-19. The material sequenced was PBMCs or T cells enriched from blood (not recorded which). The CDR3 DNA reads as TGCGCCAGCAGCTTGCCTAGCGGGGGAGTAGCGTTTAGCACAGATACGCAGTATTTT. This codes for CASSLPSGGVAFSTDTQYF.